This TCR beta chain was profiled in a study of OX40 agonist ivuxolimab in advanced cancers. At the level of the study: Eligibility admitted prior anti-PD-1, anti-PD-L1 or anti-CTLA-4 therapy; about 40% had some. Findings and limits, study-wide: Both CD4+ and CD8+ T cell populations in blood had undergone clonal expansion by week 6 at 0.1 to 3.0 mg/kg.

Method: immunoSEQ multiplex PCR; TCRdb's copy keeps in-frame clones and lacks some. The data show 50,000 to 75,000 clones, with approximately 84% seen just once and 7.5% to 10% held by the top ten. In regard to this clone: Its antigen is as yet unknown.

CDR3 length equals 13 residues. V lost 4 bases to trimming and J lost 6 bases, with 10 bases between them. Germline loops: CDR1 GTSNPN, CDR2 SVGIG (reference sequence). Peripheral blood came from all dose cohorts at three timepoints. The chain has TRBV30 and TRBJ1-6; D not certain. This specimen consisted of CD4+ or CD8+ T cells sorted from blood, obtained in a trial of the OX40 agonist ivuxolimab. This sequence was found in an adult with an advanced solid tumor such as melanoma, head and neck, liver or kidney cancer. The CDR3 spells CAWTEHSNSPLHF. CDR3 nucleotide sequence: TGTGCCTGGACCGAGCACAGTAATTCACCCCTCCACTTT.